What follows are 26 T cell receptor beta chains derived from one specimen sequenced in a study of vaccination effects on CD4 cells after COVID-19. Method: immunoSEQ multiplex PCR; TCRdb's copy keeps in-frame clones and lacks some. The repertoire holds over 60,000 clones, with 70% to 75% as singletons. What these receptors recognize is not known. Antigen-specific CD4+ T cells were expanded with viral peptide pools in the ViraFEST assay before sequencing. Isolation of CD4+ T cells took place after 10 to 11 days of culture. Either the BNT162b2 or mRNA-1273 vaccine was given to participants in two doses. Source: CD4+ T cells from PBMCs cultured with HCoV-229E spike peptides, taken after COVID-19 vaccination. Every receptor here comes from a human donor who received a COVID-19 vaccine.

The chain couples TRBV21-1 to TRBJ1-2. TRBV21-1 is noted as a pseudogene. The CDR3 extends over 14 amino acids. CDR3 sequence: CASSKEGTEDGYTF. The CDR3 nucleotides read TGTGCCAGCAGCAAAGAGGGCACGGAGGATGGCTACACCTTC.

In this sample, this clone turned up a few times. This sequence joins TRBV6-2 or TRBV6-3 and TRBJ1-4, with D perhaps matching TRBD1 (6 bases). CDR1 and CDR2 (germline): MNHEY, SVGEGT. This CDR3 comprises 15 residues. The V and J ends lost 1 base and 5 bases respectively, with 11 bases between them. The CDR3 loop is CASSYLDSLNEKLFF. For the CDR3, the DNA is TGTGCCAGCAGTTACTTGGACAGTTTGAATGAAAAACTGTTTTTT.

This clone showed up just once. This chain's CDR3 is CASSPMAGGKETQYF. CDR3 nucleotide sequence: TGTGCCAGCAGCCCTATGGCGGGGGGTAAAGAGACCCAGTACTTC. The chain uses TRBV7-9 and TRBJ2-5; TRBD2 matches 8 bases. The ends lost 5 bases at V and 3 bases at J; junction bases unmatched: 8. The CDR3 totals 15 residues. Germline CDR1 SEHNR, CDR2 FQNEAQ (reference sequence). Full variable domain (rest looked up from reference TRBV7-9 and TRBJ2-5): DTGVSQNPRHKITKRGQNVTFRCDPISEHNRLYWYRQTLGQGPEFLTYFQNEAQLEKSRLLSDRFSAERPKGSFSTLEIQRTEQGDSAMYLCASSPMAGGKETQYFGPGTRLLVL.

This clone was detected only once. The chain uses TRBV5-4 and TRBJ1-1; D call uncertain. Germline values: CDR1 SGHNT, CDR2 YYREEE (reference sequence). With 1 base removed from V and 1 base from J, the gap between germline ends came to 5 bases. The CDR3 loop spans 13 amino acids. CDR3 sequence reads: CASSLQRNTEAFF. In DNA form, the CDR3 reads TGTGCCAGCAGCTTGCAGAGGAACACTGAAGCTTTCTTT.

The CDR3 region has the DNA TGTGCCATCAGTGAGTCGGGACTCCTCGTGGGTACGCAGTATTTT. This codes for CAISESGLLVGTQYF. The gene calls are TRBV10-3 and TRBJ2-3; D might be TRBD2 (6 bases). From germline, CDR1 is ENHRY and CDR2 SYGVKD. With 0 bases removed from V and 8 bases from J, the gap between germline ends came to 15 bases. CDR3 length: 15 amino acids.

The chain recombines TRBV5-1 with TRBJ1-3, with D hard to call. Germline V gene sequence: CDR1 SGHRS, CDR2 YFSETQ. The CDR3 consists of 16 residues. Between the trimmed V and J ends, which lost 2 bases and 0 bases, there was a span of 12 bases. This CDR3 is CASSFSTASSGNTIYF. DNA for the CDR3: TGCGCCAGCAGCTTCTCGACCGCGAGCTCTGGAAACACCATATATTTT.

V gene TRBV7-6 combines with J gene TRBJ2-7; unclear D gene. CDR1 is SGHVS and CDR2 is FNYEAQ in the germline V gene. The CDR3 is made up of 13 amino acids. V gave up 2 bases and J gave up 1 base, with 6 bases separating them. This CDR3 reads CASSLYPSYEQYV. In DNA, the CDR3 is TGTGCCAGCAGCTTATATCCATCCTACGAGCAGTACGTC.

This clone was counted once. The chain joins TRBV5-5 to TRBJ2-3; 8 bases align to TRBD2. The CDR3 has 17 amino acids. Germline values: CDR1 SGHKS, CDR2 YYEKEE (reference sequence). V lost 1 base and J lost 1; bases outside the gene matches: 8. The DNA of the CDR3 is TGTGCCAGCAGCTTGCGGATGACTAGCGAAGGCACAGATACGCAGTATTTT. It specifies CASSLRMTSEGTDTQYF.

Only a few counts were recorded for this clone. This chain connects TRBV5-1 to TRBJ2-3, with 9 bases matching TRBD2. CDR1 and CDR2 (germline): SGHRS, YFSETQ. The CDR3 runs to 16 residues. V gave up 3 bases and J gave up 2 bases; unmatched junction bases: 7. The CDR3 sequence is CASSWGGGAVTDTQYF. The CDR3 region has the DNA TGCGCCAGCAGCTGGGGCGGGGGGGCCGTCACAGATACGCAGTATTTT. Full variable domain (rest looked up from reference TRBV5-1 and TRBJ2-3): KAGVTQTPRYLIKTRGQQVTLSCSPISGHRSVSWYQQTPGQGLQFLFEYFSETQRNKGNFPGRFSGRQFSNSRSEMNVSTLELGDSALYLCASSWGGGAVTDTQYFGPGTRLTVL.

V gene TRBV6-5 combines with J gene TRBJ1-3; maybe TRBD1 (5 bases). Trimming took off 0 bases at V and 4 bases at J, with 10 bases between the two ends. Germline V gene lookup returns CDR1 MNHEY and CDR2 SVGAGI. The CDR3 extends over 15 amino acids. In DNA, the CDR3 is TGTGCCAGCAGTTACTCAGTAGGGACCGGAAACACCATATATTTT. Protein sequence: CASSYSVGTGNTIYF.

The rearrangement joins TRBV6-1 to TRBJ2-7; no firm D call. CDR1 and CDR2 (germline): MNHNS, SASEGT. Trimming pared 2 bases from V and 3 bases from J, leaving 11 bases between. This CDR3 has 14 amino acids. DNA for the CDR3: TGTGCCAGCAGTGAAACCCGATCATACTACGAGCAGTACGTC. Its translation is CASSETRSYYEQYV.

The genes are TRBV14 and TRBJ1-1, with D perhaps matching TRBD1 (5 bases). The V gene lost 5 bases and the J gene lost 0 bases, with 10 bases spanning the gap. The CDR3 is made up of 14 amino acids. From germline, CDR1 is SGHDN and CDR2 FVKESK. CDR3 sequence (DNA): TGTGCCAGCAGCTCAGGGTCCATGAACACTGAAGCTTTCTTT. Translation: CASSSGSMNTEAFF.

The chain combines TRBV7-3 with TRBJ2-3; the match to TRBD2 covers 8 bases. Per germline, CDR1 SGHTA and CDR2 FQGTGA. V shed 1 base and J 2 bases; nucleotides not matched to a gene: 5. CDR3 length: 16 residues. The CDR3 sequence: CASSLRGGGTTDTQYF. The CDR3 DNA reads TGTGCCAGCAGCTTAAGGGGCGGGGGGACCACAGATACGCAGTATTTT.

The chain couples TRBV10-3 to TRBJ2-2; D call uncertain. The V end lost 3 bases, the J end lost 4 bases, and 12 bases lay between the germline ends. There are 15 residues in the CDR3. Per the germline V gene, CDR1 is ENHRY and CDR2 is SYGVKD. Written as DNA, the CDR3 is TGTGCCATCAGTGATTATAGGTGGTCCACCGGGGAGCTGTTTTTT. Its protein is CAISDYRWSTGELFF.

The genes are TRBV7-9 and TRBJ1-2; D not resolved. This CDR3 comprises 13 residues. Per germline, CDR1 SEHNR and CDR2 FQNEAQ (reference sequence). The V gene lost 5 bases and the J gene lost 5 bases, with 12 bases spanning the gap. The CDR3 DNA sequence: TGTGCCAGCAGCCGCAAACAGTTATATGGCTACACCTTC. As protein: CASSRKQLYGYTF.

V is TRBV7-2 and J is TRBJ2-5, with TRBD2 matching 16 bases. V lost 5 bases, J lost 7 bases, and 10 bases stayed unmatched. CDR3 length: 17 residues. Germline loops: CDR1 SGHTA, CDR2 FQGNSA. This CDR3 reads CASSLTGTSGGARTQYF. The CDR3 DNA reads TGTGCCAGCAGCCTAACCGGGACTAGCGGGGGGGCCAGGACCCAGTACTTC.

The CDR3 is CASSKDRVVFQPQHF. The CDR3 DNA is TGTGCCAGCAGTAAAGACAGGGTCGTGTTTCAGCCCCAGCATTTT. V usage is TRBV2 and J usage is TRBJ1-5; 7 positions agree with TRBD1. In germline, CDR1 is SNHLY, CDR2 FYNNEI. CDR3 length: 15 amino acids. Unmatched junction bases numbered 10, after V lost 5 bases and J lost 6 bases. Together with reference TRBV2 and TRBJ1-5, the CDR3 gives the full variable domain: EPEVTQTPSHQVTQMGQEVILRCVPISNHLYFYWYRQILGQKVEFLVSFYNNEISEKSEIFDDQFSVERPDGSNFTLKIRSTKLEDSAMYFCASSKDRVVFQPQHFGDGTRLSIL.

The V gene is TRBV15, the J gene TRBJ1-4; D remains unclear. The ends were cut back, 0 bases at V and 7 bases at J, with 6 bases in the middle. The CDR3 totals 13 residues. The germline gives CDR1 LNHNV, CDR2 YYDKDF (reference sequence). The CDR3 sequence is CATSRDRSEKLFF. CDR3 DNA: TGTGCCACCAGCAGAGATCGCTCTGAAAAACTGTTTTTT.

In its sample, this clone was seen a few times. The chain recombines TRBV6-2 or TRBV6-3 with TRBJ2-7; D is possibly TRBD1 (7 bases). V lost 2 bases and J 0 bases, leaving 14 bases between the germline ends. There are 16 residues in the CDR3. Germline V gene lookup returns CDR1 MNHEY and CDR2 SVGEGT. CDR3 DNA: TGTGCCAGCAGTTACGCGGGACAGCAGAGCTCCTACGAGCAGTACGTC. Its protein is CASSYAGQQSSYEQYV.

This clone has a handful of counts. V gene TRBV18 combines with J gene TRBJ1-4; 9 bases are shared with TRBD1. V lost 1 base and J lost 5; bases outside the gene matches: 5. The germline V gene has CDR1 KGHSH and CDR2 LQKENI. The CDR3 has 16 amino acids. CDR3 loop: CASSPRGQGRNEKLFF. For the CDR3, the DNA is TGTGCCAGCTCACCACGGGGACAGGGCCGGAATGAAAAACTGTTTTTT. The whole variable domain, filled in from reference TRBV18 and TRBJ1-4, reads NAGVMQNPRHLVRRRGQEARLRCSPMKGHSHVYWYRQLPEEGLKFMVYLQKENIIDESGMPKERFSAEFPKEGPSILRIQQVVRGDSAAYFCASSPRGQGRNEKLFFGSGTQLSVL.

The chain couples TRBV7-2 to TRBJ2-4; the D gene is possibly TRBD2 (7 bases). The germline V and J ends were trimmed by 5 bases and 6 bases, with 14 bases remaining between them. Germline CDR1 reads SGHTA; CDR2 reads FQGNSA. The CDR3 totals 14 residues. The CDR3 nucleotides read TGTGCCAGCAGCCAGAGGGGGGGCTCAAACATTCAGTACTTC. Translation gives CASSQRGGSNIQYF.

This clone was seen a few times. The chain carries TRBV2 and TRBJ1-1, with D possibly being TRBD1 (5 bases). The germline V gene encodes CDR1 SNHLY and CDR2 FYNNEI. The CDR3 sequence is 14 residues long. V was shortened by 4 bases and J by 2 bases, with 11 bases between the two germline ends. The CDR3 DNA is TGTGCCAGCAGTGGGTTAGGGACCAACACTGAAGCTTTCTTT. Protein sequence: CASSGLGTNTEAFF. The variable domain in full, with the rest retrieved from reference TRBV2 and TRBJ1-1, is EPEVTQTPSHQVTQMGQEVILRCVPISNHLYFYWYRQILGQKVEFLVSFYNNEISEKSEIFDDQFSVERPDGSNFTLKIRSTKLEDSAMYFCASSGLGTNTEAFFGQGTRLTVV.

The genes are TRBV6-5 and TRBJ2-3; D uncertain. V was pared by 6 bases and J by 6 bases, with 7 bases between. The CDR3 has 11 residues. Per germline, CDR1 MNHEY and CDR2 SVGAGI. This CDR3 reads CASRSRDTQYF. In DNA form, the CDR3 reads TGTGCCAGCAGGTCGAGGGATACGCAGTATTTT.

The V gene is TRBV7-9, the J gene TRBJ2-3; D possibly corresponds to TRBD2 (5 bases). The CDR3 has 15 residues. V dropped 5 bases and J dropped 1 base, with 13 bases sitting between them. Germline V gene lookup returns CDR1 SEHNR and CDR2 FQNEAQ (reference sequence). The CDR3 DNA reads as TGTGCCAGCAGCCCGGGGAGTCGCGGCACAGATACGCAGTATTTT. It specifies CASSPGSRGTDTQYF.

This chain connects TRBV4-1 to TRBJ1-2; D uncertain. Germline assignment: CDR1 MGHRA and CDR2 YSYEKL. Trimming pared 0 bases from V and 10 bases from J, leaving 15 bases between. The CDR3 spans 14 residues. The CDR3 DNA follows: TGCGCCAGCAGCCAAGAAAGTGCAGGCCGAATCTACACCTTC. Protein product: CASSQESAGRIYTF.

This chain links TRBV7-9 with TRBJ2-2; 8 nucleotides align to TRBD1. This CDR3 comprises 16 residues. The germline V gene encodes CDR1 SEHNR and CDR2 FQNEAQ (reference sequence). V lost 6 bases, J lost 0 bases, and 6 bases stayed unmatched. The CDR3 nucleotides are TGTGCCAGCAGACCCAGGGGGCCCGCGAACACCGGGGAGCTGTTTTTT. Its translation is CASRPRGPANTGELFF.